This paragraph covers one T cell receptor (beta chain) sequence. All the people who gave samples were healthy bone marrow donors. PCR primers comprised 60 Vbeta and 13 Jbeta primers. The data were produced by immunoSEQ multiplex PCR, yet TCRdb's version contains in-frame clones alone and is incomplete. Of approximately 70,000 clones detected, around three quarters appear once; the ten largest clones hold about 6.5%. These data originate in a study of cytomegalovirus exposure and HLA in healthy donors. Sequenced: PBMCs. The receptor was derived from a man in his fifties or sixties in good health and CMV-seronegative.

Written as DNA, the CDR3 is TGCAGCGTTTTTCGAGGCGAGCAGTACTTC. Translation: CSVFRGEQYF. The chain uses TRBV29-1 and TRBJ2-5; no clear D gene. The J call may be faulty, since TRBJ2-7 better matches the DNA end. This CDR3 is built from 10 residues. In germline, CDR1 is SQVTM, CDR2 ANQGSEA.